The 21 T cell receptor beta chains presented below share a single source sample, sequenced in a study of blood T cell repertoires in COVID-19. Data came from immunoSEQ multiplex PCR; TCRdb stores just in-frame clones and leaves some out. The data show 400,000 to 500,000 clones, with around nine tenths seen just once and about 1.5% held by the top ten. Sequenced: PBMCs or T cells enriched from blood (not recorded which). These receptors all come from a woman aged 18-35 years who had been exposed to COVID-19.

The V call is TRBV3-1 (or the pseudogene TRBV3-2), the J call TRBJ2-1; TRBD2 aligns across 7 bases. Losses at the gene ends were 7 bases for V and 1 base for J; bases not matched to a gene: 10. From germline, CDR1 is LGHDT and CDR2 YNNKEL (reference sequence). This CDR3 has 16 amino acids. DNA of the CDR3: TGTGCCAGCACCCCTGTTGGGGGAGGGTCCTACAATGAGCAGTTCTTC. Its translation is CASTPVGGGSYNEQFF.

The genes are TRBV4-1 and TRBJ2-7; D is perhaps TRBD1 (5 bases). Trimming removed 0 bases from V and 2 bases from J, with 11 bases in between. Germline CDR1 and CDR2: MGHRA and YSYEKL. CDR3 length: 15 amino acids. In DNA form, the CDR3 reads TGCGCCAGCAGCCAAGATAGGGGCAGTACCTACGAGCAGTACTTC. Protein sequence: CASSQDRGSTYEQYF.

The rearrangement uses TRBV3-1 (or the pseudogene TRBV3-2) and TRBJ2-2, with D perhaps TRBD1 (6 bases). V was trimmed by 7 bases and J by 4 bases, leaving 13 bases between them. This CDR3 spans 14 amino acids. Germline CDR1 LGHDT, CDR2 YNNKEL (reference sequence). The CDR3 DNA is TGTGCCAGCACTAGGGGGACCCTCACCGGGGAGCTGTTTTTT. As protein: CASTRGTLTGELFF.

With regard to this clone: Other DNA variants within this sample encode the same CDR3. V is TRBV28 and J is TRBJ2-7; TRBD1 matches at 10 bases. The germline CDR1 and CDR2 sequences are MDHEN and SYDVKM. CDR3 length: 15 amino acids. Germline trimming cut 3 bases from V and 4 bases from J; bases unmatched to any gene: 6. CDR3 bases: TGTGCCAGCAGTTTGGCGGGGACAGGGGTGTACGAGCAGTACTTC. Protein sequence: CASSLAGTGVYEQYF.

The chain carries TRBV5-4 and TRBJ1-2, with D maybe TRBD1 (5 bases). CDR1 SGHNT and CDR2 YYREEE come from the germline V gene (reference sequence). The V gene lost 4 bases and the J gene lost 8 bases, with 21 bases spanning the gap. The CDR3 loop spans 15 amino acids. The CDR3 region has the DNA TGTGCCAGCAGCGGCGGCGGGGCCCGTGGGGAGGGCTACACCTTC. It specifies CASSGGGARGEGYTF. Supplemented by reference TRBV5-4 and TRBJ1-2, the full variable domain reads ETGVTQSPTHLIKTRGQQVTLRCSSQSGHNTVSWYQQALGQGPQFIFQYYREEENGRGNFPPRFSGLQFPNYSSELNVNALELDDSALYLCASSGGGARGEGYTFGSGTRLTVV.

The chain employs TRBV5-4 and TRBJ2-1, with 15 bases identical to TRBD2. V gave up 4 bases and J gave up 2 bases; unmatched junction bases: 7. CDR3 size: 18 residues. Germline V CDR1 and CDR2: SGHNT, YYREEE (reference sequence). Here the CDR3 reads CASSRGLAGGGTYNEQFF. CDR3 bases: TGTGCCAGCAGCCGGGGACTAGCGGGAGGTGGAACCTACAATGAGCAGTTCTTC.

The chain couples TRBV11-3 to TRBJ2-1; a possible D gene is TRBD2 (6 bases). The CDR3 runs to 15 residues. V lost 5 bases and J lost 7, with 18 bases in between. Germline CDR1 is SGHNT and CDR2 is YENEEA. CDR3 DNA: TGTGCCAGCAGCAGAGGTCCCTCGGGAGTAAATGAGCAGTTCTTC. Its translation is CASSRGPSGVNEQFF.

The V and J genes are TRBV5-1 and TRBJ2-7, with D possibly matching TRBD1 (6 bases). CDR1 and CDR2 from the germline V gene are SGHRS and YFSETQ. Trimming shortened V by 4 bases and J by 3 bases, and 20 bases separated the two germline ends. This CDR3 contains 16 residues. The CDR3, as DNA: TGCGCCAGCAGCCCATCAACTTCAGGGGTCCTCTACGAGCAGTACTTC. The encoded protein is CASSPSTSGVLYEQYF.

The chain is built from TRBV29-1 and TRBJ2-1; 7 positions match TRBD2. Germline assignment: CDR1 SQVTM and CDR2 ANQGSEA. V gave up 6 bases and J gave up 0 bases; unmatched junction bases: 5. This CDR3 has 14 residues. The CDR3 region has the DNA TGCAGCGTGGAGGGACTACACTCCTACAATGAGCAGTTCTTC. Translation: CSVEGLHSYNEQFF.

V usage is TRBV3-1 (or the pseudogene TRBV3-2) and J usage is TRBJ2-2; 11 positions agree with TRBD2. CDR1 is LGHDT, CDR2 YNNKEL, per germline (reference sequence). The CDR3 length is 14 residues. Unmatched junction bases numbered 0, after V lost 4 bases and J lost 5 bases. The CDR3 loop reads CASSPSGRTGELFF. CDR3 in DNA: TGTGCCAGCAGCCCTAGCGGGAGGACCGGGGAGCTGTTTTTT.

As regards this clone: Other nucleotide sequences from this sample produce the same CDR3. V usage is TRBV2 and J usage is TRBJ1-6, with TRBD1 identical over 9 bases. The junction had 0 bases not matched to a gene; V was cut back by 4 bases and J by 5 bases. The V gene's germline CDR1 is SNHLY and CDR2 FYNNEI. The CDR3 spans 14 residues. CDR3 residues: CASSGQGDNSPLHF. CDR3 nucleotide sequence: TGTGCCAGCAGTGGACAGGGGGATAATTCACCCCTCCACTTT. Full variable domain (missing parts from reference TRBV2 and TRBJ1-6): EPEVTQTPSHQVTQMGQEVILRCVPISNHLYFYWYRQILGQKVEFLVSFYNNEISEKSEIFDDQFSVERPDGSNFTLKIRSTKLEDSAMYFCASSGQGDNSPLHFGNGTRLTVT.

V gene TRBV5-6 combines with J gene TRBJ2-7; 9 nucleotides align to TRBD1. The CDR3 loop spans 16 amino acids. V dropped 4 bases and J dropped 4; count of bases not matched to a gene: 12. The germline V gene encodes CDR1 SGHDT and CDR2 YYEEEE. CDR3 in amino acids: CASSATPGQGRYEQYF. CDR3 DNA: TGTGCCAGCAGCGCCACACCGGGACAGGGTCGGTACGAGCAGTACTTC.

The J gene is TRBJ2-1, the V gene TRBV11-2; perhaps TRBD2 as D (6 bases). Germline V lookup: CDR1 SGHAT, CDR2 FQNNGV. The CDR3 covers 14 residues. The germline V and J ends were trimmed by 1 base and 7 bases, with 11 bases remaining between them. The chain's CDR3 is CASSLAGAPNEQFF. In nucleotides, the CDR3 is TGTGCCAGCAGCTTAGCGGGAGCGCCGAATGAGCAGTTCTTC.

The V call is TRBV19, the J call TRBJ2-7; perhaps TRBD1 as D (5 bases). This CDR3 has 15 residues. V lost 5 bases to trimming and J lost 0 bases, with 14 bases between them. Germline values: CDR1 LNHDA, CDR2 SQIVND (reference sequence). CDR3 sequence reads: CASSPGIPSSYEQYF. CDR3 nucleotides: TGTGCCAGTAGTCCAGGGATACCCAGCTCCTACGAGCAGTACTTC.

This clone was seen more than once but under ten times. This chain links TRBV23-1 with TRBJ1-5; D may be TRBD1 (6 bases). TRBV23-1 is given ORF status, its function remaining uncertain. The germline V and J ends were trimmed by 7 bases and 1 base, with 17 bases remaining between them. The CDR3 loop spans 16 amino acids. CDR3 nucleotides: TGCGCCAGCAACTCCCGAGGTCAGGGGAGCAATCAGCCCCAGCATTTT. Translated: CASNSRGQGSNQPQHF.

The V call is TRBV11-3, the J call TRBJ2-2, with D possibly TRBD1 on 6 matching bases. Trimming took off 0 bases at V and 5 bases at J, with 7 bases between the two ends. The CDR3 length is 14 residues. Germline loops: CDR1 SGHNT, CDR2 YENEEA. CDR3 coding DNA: TGTGCCAGCAGCTTAGACAGGGGTACCGGGGAGCTGTTTTTT. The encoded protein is CASSLDRGTGELFF.

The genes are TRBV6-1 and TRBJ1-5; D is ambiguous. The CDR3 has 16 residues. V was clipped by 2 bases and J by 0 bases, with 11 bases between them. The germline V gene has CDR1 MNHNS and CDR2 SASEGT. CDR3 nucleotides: TGTGCCAGCAGTGAACGAGGGCGGGATAGCAATCAGCCCCAGCATTTT. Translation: CASSERGRDSNQPQHF.

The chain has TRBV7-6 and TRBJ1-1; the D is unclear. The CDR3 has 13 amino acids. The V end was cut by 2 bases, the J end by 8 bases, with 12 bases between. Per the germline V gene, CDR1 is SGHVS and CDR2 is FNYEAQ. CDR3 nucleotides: TGTGCCAGCAGCTTAAGTACGGTACTGGAAGCTTTCTTT. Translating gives CASSLSTVLEAFF.

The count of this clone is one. The CDR3 DNA reads TGTGCCACCGAGGGACAGACGAATGAAAAACTGTTTTTT. It yields the protein CATEGQTNEKLFF. The chain uses TRBV6-6 and TRBJ1-4; 7 nucleotides align to TRBD1. Germline V gene data show CDR1 as MNHNY and CDR2 as SVGAGI (reference sequence). The ends lost 10 bases at V and 5 bases at J; junction bases unmatched: 7. The CDR3 totals 13 residues.

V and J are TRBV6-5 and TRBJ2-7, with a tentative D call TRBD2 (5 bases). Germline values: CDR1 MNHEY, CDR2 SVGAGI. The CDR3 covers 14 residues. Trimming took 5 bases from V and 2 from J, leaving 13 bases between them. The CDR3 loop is CASSPTSSAYEQYF. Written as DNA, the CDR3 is TGTGCCAGCAGTCCAACTAGTTCTGCCTACGAGCAGTACTTC.

CDR3 DNA: TGTGCCAGCAGCCAAATGGGGCTAGATGAGTACTTC. Amino acids: CASSQMGLDEYF. V usage is TRBV3-1 (or the pseudogene TRBV3-2) and J usage is TRBJ2-7, with D perhaps TRBD1 (5 bases). The CDR3 loop spans 12 amino acids. Germline assignment: CDR1 LGHDT and CDR2 YNNKEL (reference sequence). V lost 2 bases, J lost 11 bases, and 13 bases lay in between.